Listed here is a single TCR beta chain. Libraries were prepared by immunoSEQ multiplex PCR; TCRdb keeps only in-frame clonotypes and omits some of them. The table has tens of thousands of clones, nearly 95% seen once. The CDR3 has 15 amino acids. The germline V gene encodes CDR1 MNHNS and CDR2 SASEGT. V lost 2 bases to trimming and J lost 6 bases, with 13 bases between them. The source of the sample is a study of circulating and synovial CD4+ cells in juvenile arthritis. Sequencing used CD4+ T cells from blood. The sequence derives from a human donor with juvenile idiopathic arthritis. The rearrangement joins TRBV6-1 to TRBJ2-2; a possible D gene is TRBD1 (5 bases). The CDR3 DNA sequence: TGTGCCAGCAGTGAACAGGGCTTCGTCGCCGGGGAGCTGTTTTTT. It encodes CASSEQGFVAGELFF.